This T cell receptor (beta chain) was sequenced for a study of OX40 agonist ivuxolimab in advanced cancers. Across the whole study: Participants averaged about 60 years of age (range about 23 to 80) and were roughly 83% male.

TCRdb's table, derived via immunoSEQ multiplex PCR, lists solely in-frame clones and lacks some. The sample lists 73,000 or so clones; around 86% were seen once. Autoimmune disease history or systemic immunosuppression meant exclusion. Specimen: CD4+ or CD8+ T cells sorted from blood, collected in a trial of the OX40 agonist ivuxolimab. This TCR derives from an adult with an advanced solid tumor such as melanoma, head and neck, liver or kidney cancer.

The CDR3 nucleotides are TGTGCCACCAGCAGCCAGTACGGGAGGGCCGCAGATACGCAGTATTTT. Protein product: CATSSQYGRAADTQYF. The gene calls are TRBV15 and TRBJ2-3; 8 positions agree with TRBD2. The CDR3 is made up of 16 amino acids. The V and J ends lost 3 bases and 4 bases, in that order; junction bases with no gene match: 9. CDR1 LNHNV and CDR2 YYDKDF come from the germline V gene (reference sequence).